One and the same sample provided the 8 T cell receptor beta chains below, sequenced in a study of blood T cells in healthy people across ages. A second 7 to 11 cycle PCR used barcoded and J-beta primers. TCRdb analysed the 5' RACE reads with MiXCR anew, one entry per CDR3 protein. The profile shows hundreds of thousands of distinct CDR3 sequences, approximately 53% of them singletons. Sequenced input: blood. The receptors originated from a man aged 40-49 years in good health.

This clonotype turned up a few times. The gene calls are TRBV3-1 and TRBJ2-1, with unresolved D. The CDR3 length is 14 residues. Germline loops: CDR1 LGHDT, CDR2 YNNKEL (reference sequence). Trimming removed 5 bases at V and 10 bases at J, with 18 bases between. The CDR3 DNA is TGTGCCAGCAGCGAAATTTCCCGATTTTGGGAGCAGTTCTTC. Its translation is CASSEISRFWEQFF.

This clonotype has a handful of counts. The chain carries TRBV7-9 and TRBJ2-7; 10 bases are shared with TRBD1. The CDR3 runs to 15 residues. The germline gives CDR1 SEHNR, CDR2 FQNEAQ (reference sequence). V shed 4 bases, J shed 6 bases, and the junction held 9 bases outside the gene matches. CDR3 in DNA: TGTGCCAGCAGCTGGGACAGGGGAGGCGTTGGCGAGCAGTACTTC. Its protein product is CASSWDRGGVGEQYF.

Here the CDR3 reads CASSCRGNEQFF. CDR3 nucleotides: TGTGCCAGCAGCTGCCGAGGCAATGAGCAGTTCTTC. The V call is TRBV7-2, the J call TRBJ2-1, with D unclear. This CDR3 has 12 residues. Per germline, CDR1 SGHTA and CDR2 FQGNSA. V lost 4 bases to trimming and J lost 6 bases, with 7 bases between them.

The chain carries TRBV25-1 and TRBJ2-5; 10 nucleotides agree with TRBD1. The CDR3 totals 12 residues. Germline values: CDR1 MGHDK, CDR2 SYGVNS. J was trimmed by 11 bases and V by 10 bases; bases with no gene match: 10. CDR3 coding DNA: TGTGCCACCGACAGGGGGCATGGTGAGCAGTACTTC. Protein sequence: CATDRGHGEQYF.

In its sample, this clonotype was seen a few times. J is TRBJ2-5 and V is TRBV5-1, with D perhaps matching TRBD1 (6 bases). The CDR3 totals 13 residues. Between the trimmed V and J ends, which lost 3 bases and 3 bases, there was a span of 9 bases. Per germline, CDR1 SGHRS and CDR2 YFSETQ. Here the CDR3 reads CASSYSGEETQYF. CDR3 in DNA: TGCGCCAGCAGCTATTCAGGGGAAGAGACCCAGTACTTC.

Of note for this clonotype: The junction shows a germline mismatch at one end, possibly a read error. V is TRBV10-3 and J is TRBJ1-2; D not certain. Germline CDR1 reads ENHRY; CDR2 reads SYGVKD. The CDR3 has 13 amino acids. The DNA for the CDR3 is TGTGCCGTCAGTGAGAGCCGGAACTATGGCTACACCTTC. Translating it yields CAVSESRNYGYTF.

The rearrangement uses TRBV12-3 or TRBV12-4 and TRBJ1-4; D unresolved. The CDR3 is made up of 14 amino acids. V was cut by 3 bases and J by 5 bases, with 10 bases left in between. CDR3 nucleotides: TGTGCCAGCAGTTTTATCGGGCCGAATGAAAAACTGTTTTTT. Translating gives CASSFIGPNEKLFF.

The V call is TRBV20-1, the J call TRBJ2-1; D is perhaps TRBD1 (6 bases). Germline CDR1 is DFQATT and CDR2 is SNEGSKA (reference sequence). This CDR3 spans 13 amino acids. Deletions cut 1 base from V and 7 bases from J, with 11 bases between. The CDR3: CSARGSGVNEQFF. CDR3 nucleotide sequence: TGCAGTGCTAGAGGGTCAGGGGTGAATGAGCAGTTCTTC.